These T cell receptor beta chains were read from a single sample in a study of cytotoxic CD8 clonotypes in ibrutinib-treated CLL. The protocol was immunoSEQ multiplex PCR, while the TCRdb copy is restricted to in-frame clones and leaves out a portion. The sample carries about 22,000 clones, about three quarters recorded once. The material was PBMCs, obtained before ibrutinib treatment. These receptors were collected from a human donor with chronic lymphocytic leukemia. Each CDR3 is given with its conserved first and last residue. The order of the fields is J gene, V gene, D gene, clone size, CDR3 DNA, CDR3 protein. The D gene is left open where the match is weak. Where a row states a size, it is once, few, many or the class of an expanded clone; other rows omit it.

j_gene: TRBJ2-7
v_gene: TRBV4-3
d_gene: TRBD2
abundance: NA
CDR3nt: TGCGCCAGCAGCCACGAACTAGCGGGAGATTACGAGCAGTACTTC
CDR3aa: CASSHELAGDYEQYF

j_gene: TRBJ2-7
v_gene: TRBV5-1
d_gene: TRBD1
abundance: NA
CDR3nt: TGCGCCGGCAGCCGGACGGAACGTGGCGGACAGGGGAGGAGATACGAGCAGTACTTC
CDR3aa: CAGSRTERGGQGRRYEQYF

j_gene: TRBJ2-7
v_gene: TRBV5-1
d_gene: TRBD1
abundance: NA
CDR3nt: TGCGCCAGCAGCAGTCGGACAGGGGCCTACGAGCAGTACTTC
CDR3aa: CASSSRTGAYEQYF

j_gene: TRBJ1-1
v_gene: TRBV29-1
d_gene: NA
abundance: few
CDR3nt: TGCAGCGCCCTCGGTGTGGACTCGAACTCAGGGAGTACTGAAGCTTTCTTT
CDR3aa: CSALGVDSNSGSTEAFF

j_gene: TRBJ1-1
v_gene: TRBV5-6
d_gene: TRBD1
abundance: NA
CDR3nt: TGTGCCAGCAGCCGGGACAGACGAAACACTGAAGCTTTCTTT
CDR3aa: CASSRDRRNTEAFF

j_gene: TRBJ1-1
v_gene: TRBV13
d_gene: NA
abundance: NA
CDR3nt: TGTGCCAGCAGCTTTCCACAGATGACTAGCACTGAAGCTTTCTTT
CDR3aa: CASSFPQMTSTEAFF

j_gene: TRBJ2-2
v_gene: TRBV5-1
d_gene: NA
abundance: NA
CDR3nt: TGCGCCAGCAGTCCAGGACCTACCCGGTCGGGGGAGCTGTTTTTT
CDR3aa: CASSPGPTRSGELFF

j_gene: TRBJ1-5
v_gene: TRBV7-2
d_gene: NA
abundance: NA
CDR3nt: TGTGCCAGCAGCTTAGGGCAGGGCCCCTATCAGCCCCAGCATTTT
CDR3aa: CASSLGQGPYQPQHF

j_gene: TRBJ1-5
v_gene: TRBV30
d_gene: NA
abundance: NA
CDR3nt: TGTGCCTGGAGTGGGGGATATAGCAATCAGCCCCAGCATTTT
CDR3aa: CAWSGGYSNQPQHF

j_gene: TRBJ1-1
v_gene: TRBV11-2
d_gene: TRBD1
abundance: NA
CDR3nt: TGTGCCAGCAGCCCGACAGGGAGGGTGACTGAAGCTTTCTTT
CDR3aa: CASSPTGRVTEAFF

j_gene: TRBJ1-2
v_gene: TRBV7-3
d_gene: NA
abundance: NA
CDR3nt: TGTGCCAGCAGCCCCGCCGGCTATGGCTACACCTTC
CDR3aa: CASSPAGYGYTF

j_gene: TRBJ2-2
v_gene: TRBV18
d_gene: TRBD2
abundance: NA
CDR3nt: TGTGCCAGCTCACCACTAGCGGGAGAGGTCGGGGAGCTGTTTTTT
CDR3aa: CASSPLAGEVGELFF

j_gene: TRBJ2-7
v_gene: TRBV7-9
d_gene: NA
abundance: NA
CDR3nt: TGTGCCAGCAGCTTAGGGGGGACCTACGAGCAGTACTTC
CDR3aa: CASSLGGTYEQYF

j_gene: TRBJ1-2
v_gene: TRBV6-1
d_gene: NA
abundance: few
CDR3nt: TGTGCCAGCACATATCCCCGTACTCAGGACTATGGCTACACCTTC
CDR3aa: CASTYPRTQDYGYTF

j_gene: TRBJ2-7
v_gene: TRBV6-6
d_gene: TRBD2
abundance: NA
CDR3nt: TGTGCCAGCACCCAAACTAGCGGGAGTAGGGAGCAGTACTTC
CDR3aa: CASTQTSGSREQYF

j_gene: TRBJ2-3
v_gene: TRBV5-1
d_gene: NA
abundance: once
CDR3nt: TGCGCCAGCAAGAAGCAGGGAGGCACAGATACGCAGTATTTT
CDR3aa: CASKKQGGTDTQYF

j_gene: TRBJ2-1
v_gene: TRBV2
d_gene: NA
abundance: NA
CDR3nt: TGTGCCAGGCGGGGACCCTACAATGAGCAGTTCTTC
CDR3aa: CARRGPYNEQFF

j_gene: TRBJ2-2
v_gene: TRBV7-2
d_gene: NA
abundance: NA
CDR3nt: TGTGCCAGCAGCCCTAACCTACGTCGGGAGCTGTTTTTT
CDR3aa: CASSPNLRRELFF

j_gene: TRBJ2-7
v_gene: TRBV7-6
d_gene: NA
abundance: NA
CDR3nt: TGTGCCAGCAGCCCACAACTTTACGAGCAGTACTTC
CDR3aa: CASSPQLYEQYF

j_gene: TRBJ2-7
v_gene: TRBV5-1
d_gene: NA
abundance: NA
CDR3nt: TGCGCCAGCAGCTTGGACAGACCACCCGAGCAGTACTTC
CDR3aa: CASSLDRPPEQYF

j_gene: TRBJ2-1
v_gene: TRBV5-1
d_gene: NA
abundance: NA
CDR3nt: TGCGCCAGCAGAGTGGGGGAGGTCTACAATGAGCAGTTCTTC
CDR3aa: CASRVGEVYNEQFF

j_gene: TRBJ2-6
v_gene: TRBV7-6
d_gene: TRBD1
abundance: NA
CDR3nt: TGTGCCAGCAGCCTGCTGGGACAGATCTCTGGGGCCAACGTCCTGACTTTC
CDR3aa: CASSLLGQISGANVLTF

j_gene: TRBJ2-3
v_gene: TRBV4-1
d_gene: NA
abundance: NA
CDR3nt: TGCGCCAGCAGCCAAGCTCTACTTCCGACAGATACGCAGTATTTT
CDR3aa: CASSQALLPTDTQYF

j_gene: TRBJ1-1
v_gene: TRBV6-1
d_gene: NA
abundance: NA
CDR3nt: TGTGCCAGCAAAACAGGAGCTGCTGAAGCTTTCTTT
CDR3aa: CASKTGAAEAFF

j_gene: TRBJ2-3
v_gene: TRBV11-3
d_gene: NA
abundance: few
CDR3nt: TGTGCCAGCAGCCAGTTAGGGGATACGCAGTATTTT
CDR3aa: CASSQLGDTQYF

j_gene: TRBJ2-7
v_gene: TRBV28
d_gene: NA
abundance: few
CDR3nt: TGTGCCAGCAATAGCCAGAGATGGGCCTACGAGCAGTACTTC
CDR3aa: CASNSQRWAYEQYF

j_gene: TRBJ1-2
v_gene: TRBV20-1
d_gene: NA
abundance: NA
CDR3nt: TGCAGTGCCGGCGCCAGCTATGGCTACACCTTC
CDR3aa: CSAGASYGYTF

j_gene: TRBJ1-2
v_gene: TRBV6-5
d_gene: TRBD1
abundance: NA
CDR3nt: TGTGCCAGCAGTAAACAGGGGGCAAATGGCTACACCTTC
CDR3aa: CASSKQGANGYTF

j_gene: TRBJ1-2
v_gene: TRBV6-1
d_gene: NA
abundance: few
CDR3nt: TGTGCCAGCACGGAGACTAACTATGGCTACACCTTC
CDR3aa: CASTETNYGYTF

j_gene: TRBJ1-5
v_gene: TRBV5-1
d_gene: TRBD1
abundance: NA
CDR3nt: TGCGCCAGCAGCTCCGGGACAGGGTCCTCTCAGCCCCAGCATTTT
CDR3aa: CASSSGTGSSQPQHF

j_gene: TRBJ1-5
v_gene: TRBV19
d_gene: TRBD1
abundance: few
CDR3nt: TGTGCCAGCACAGGGGGGGAACTCTCGGGCAATCAGCCCCAGCATTTT
CDR3aa: CASTGGELSGNQPQHF

j_gene: TRBJ2-7
v_gene: TRBV7-6
d_gene: NA
abundance: NA
CDR3nt: TGTGCCAGCAGCGACACGGGGGGCGTGCAGTACTTC
CDR3aa: CASSDTGGVQYF

j_gene: TRBJ1-6
v_gene: TRBV7-3
d_gene: NA
abundance: NA
CDR3nt: TGTGCGTCTAGCCAGGGCAATTCACCCCTCCACTTT
CDR3aa: CASSQGNSPLHF

j_gene: TRBJ1-1
v_gene: TRBV15
d_gene: NA
abundance: few
CDR3nt: TGTGCCACCAGCAGAGGAAATGGAAACACTGAAGCTTTCTTT
CDR3aa: CATSRGNGNTEAFF

j_gene: TRBJ2-2
v_gene: TRBV29-1
d_gene: NA
abundance: few
CDR3nt: TGCAGCGCCCGGGACCTGTCGAACACCGGGGAGCTGTTTTTT
CDR3aa: CSARDLSNTGELFF

j_gene: TRBJ2-5
v_gene: TRBV7-2
d_gene: TRBD1
abundance: NA
CDR3nt: TGTGCCAGCAGCTTCGCGCAGGGGGCGAAACGAGAGACCCAGTACTTC
CDR3aa: CASSFAQGAKRETQYF

j_gene: TRBJ2-7
v_gene: TRBV9
d_gene: NA
abundance: NA
CDR3nt: TGTGCCAGCAGCGTCGGCCCCGGACAGATCTACGAGCAGTACTTC
CDR3aa: CASSVGPGQIYEQYF

j_gene: TRBJ1-1
v_gene: TRBV5-6
d_gene: NA
abundance: NA
CDR3nt: TGTGCCAGCAGCTTAGGCAGATCTAACACTGAAGCTTTCTTT
CDR3aa: CASSLGRSNTEAFF

j_gene: TRBJ1-2
v_gene: TRBV6-5
d_gene: TRBD1
abundance: NA
CDR3nt: TGTGCCAGCAGGTCCACAGGGGGCGCGGAGGGCTACACCTTC
CDR3aa: CASRSTGGAEGYTF

j_gene: TRBJ2-1
v_gene: TRBV6-5
d_gene: TRBD1
abundance: NA
CDR3nt: TGTGCCAGCAGTCTTACAGGGGTCGGTGAGCAGTTCTTC
CDR3aa: CASSLTGVGEQFF

j_gene: TRBJ1-2
v_gene: TRBV27
d_gene: TRBD1
abundance: NA
CDR3nt: TGTGCCAGCAGTTCAGGGGGAAGCTATGGCTACACCTTC
CDR3aa: CASSSGGSYGYTF

j_gene: TRBJ2-3
v_gene: TRBV9
d_gene: NA
abundance: NA
CDR3nt: TGTGCCAGCAGCGCTGGGACCATGGGGACAGATACGCAGTATTTT
CDR3aa: CASSAGTMGTDTQYF

j_gene: TRBJ1-5
v_gene: TRBV5-8
d_gene: NA
abundance: NA
CDR3nt: TGTGCCAGCAGCTTGGGCAGGGCCCTAAATCAGCCCCAGCATTTT
CDR3aa: CASSLGRALNQPQHF

j_gene: TRBJ2-7
v_gene: TRBV7-2
d_gene: NA
abundance: NA
CDR3nt: TGTGCCAGCAGCTTAGACAGGAGCAACTCCTACGAGCAGTACTTC
CDR3aa: CASSLDRSNSYEQYF

j_gene: TRBJ1-6
v_gene: TRBV6-5
d_gene: NA
abundance: NA
CDR3nt: TGTGCCAGCAGTTACTCGAACCGGGGTAATTCACCCCTCCACTTT
CDR3aa: CASSYSNRGNSPLHF

j_gene: TRBJ1-3
v_gene: TRBV5-1
d_gene: NA
abundance: NA
CDR3nt: TGCGCCAGCAGCCGAGAGACGGGGGGCGTTTCGAACACCATATATTTT
CDR3aa: CASSRETGGVSNTIYF

j_gene: TRBJ2-5
v_gene: TRBV13
d_gene: NA
abundance: few
CDR3nt: TGTGCCAGCAGCTTAGTGCGGCAAGAGACCCAGTACTTC
CDR3aa: CASSLVRQETQYF

j_gene: TRBJ2-7
v_gene: TRBV5-1
d_gene: NA
abundance: NA
CDR3nt: TGCGCCAGCAGTACCCTGAACTACGAGCAGTACTTC
CDR3aa: CASSTLNYEQYF

j_gene: TRBJ2-7
v_gene: TRBV2
d_gene: NA
abundance: NA
CDR3nt: TGTGCCAGCAGTGAAAGGGCTGGGACGGGGACAATGGCGTACTTC
CDR3aa: CASSERAGTGTMAYF

j_gene: TRBJ1-5
v_gene: TRBV18
d_gene: TRBD1
abundance: few
CDR3nt: TGTGCCAGCTCCCGCGGGACAGGGGGCAGTCAGCCCCAGCATTTT
CDR3aa: CASSRGTGGSQPQHF

j_gene: TRBJ2-3
v_gene: TRBV4-2
d_gene: TRBD2
abundance: NA
CDR3nt: TGTGCCAGCAGCCAAGACTCTCTAGCGGGGGGCCGTGTAGATACGCAGTATTTT
CDR3aa: CASSQDSLAGGRVDTQYF

j_gene: TRBJ2-2
v_gene: TRBV18
d_gene: TRBD1
abundance: NA
CDR3nt: TGTGCCAACGCCGGACAGGGGGCTTCGGAGGCGGAGCTGTTTTTT
CDR3aa: CANAGQGASEAELFF

j_gene: TRBJ2-7
v_gene: TRBV19
d_gene: TRBD1
abundance: NA
CDR3nt: TGTGCCAGTAGTCCCACGACAGGGGGCTCCGAGCAGTACTTC
CDR3aa: CASSPTTGGSEQYF

j_gene: TRBJ1-2
v_gene: TRBV6-5
d_gene: NA
abundance: NA
CDR3nt: TGTGCCAGCAGTTACTCGGTTAGAGGGGTAGGCTATGGCTACACCTTC
CDR3aa: CASSYSVRGVGYGYTF

j_gene: TRBJ1-5
v_gene: TRBV6-1
d_gene: TRBD1
abundance: NA
CDR3nt: TGTGCCGGCTATGACAGGGGCCAGCCCCAGCATTTT
CDR3aa: CAGYDRGQPQHF

j_gene: TRBJ2-3
v_gene: TRBV7-2
d_gene: TRBD2
abundance: NA
CDR3nt: TGTGCCAGCAGCCGACGCGGGGGGGCCGTGGATACGCAGTATTTT
CDR3aa: CASSRRGGAVDTQYF

j_gene: TRBJ1-2
v_gene: TRBV6-1
d_gene: NA
abundance: once
CDR3nt: TGTGCCAGCCACGGGGGGGCCGGCTATGGCTACACCTTC
CDR3aa: CASHGGAGYGYTF

j_gene: TRBJ2-7
v_gene: TRBV10-3
d_gene: NA
abundance: NA
CDR3nt: TGTGCCATCAGTGGGCTAACCTCCTACGAGCAGTACTTC
CDR3aa: CAISGLTSYEQYF

j_gene: TRBJ1-5
v_gene: TRBV28
d_gene: NA
abundance: NA
CDR3nt: TGTGCCAGCAGTCCCCACGGGATTTATCAGCCCCAGCATTTT
CDR3aa: CASSPHGIYQPQHF